This T cell receptor (beta chain) was sequenced during a study of long-term antiretroviral therapy in people with HIV. Looking at the study overall: The oldest specimens predate the 2015 immediate-ART recommendation by about a decade.

Trimming removed 4 bases at V and 8 bases at J, with 11 bases between. In germline, CDR1 is SNHLY, CDR2 FYNNEI. CDR3 size: 12 residues. Every one of the participants with HIV received treatment in the United States. It was version v3.0 of the immunoSEQ assay that was run at survey level. Clones were read by immunoSEQ multiplex PCR, and TCRdb kept only the in-frame ones, dropping some. The table records approximately 35,000 clones, around 80% of them present only once. The clonotype originates from a woman aged 45-65 years with HIV. V is TRBV2 and J is TRBJ1-2; no clear D gene. The material sequenced was unsorted PBMCs, taken 2 years after starting antiretroviral therapy. The CDR3 reads CASSGRFGGYTF. The CDR3 DNA follows: TGTGCCAGCAGTGGCCGGTTTGGGGGCTACACCTTC.